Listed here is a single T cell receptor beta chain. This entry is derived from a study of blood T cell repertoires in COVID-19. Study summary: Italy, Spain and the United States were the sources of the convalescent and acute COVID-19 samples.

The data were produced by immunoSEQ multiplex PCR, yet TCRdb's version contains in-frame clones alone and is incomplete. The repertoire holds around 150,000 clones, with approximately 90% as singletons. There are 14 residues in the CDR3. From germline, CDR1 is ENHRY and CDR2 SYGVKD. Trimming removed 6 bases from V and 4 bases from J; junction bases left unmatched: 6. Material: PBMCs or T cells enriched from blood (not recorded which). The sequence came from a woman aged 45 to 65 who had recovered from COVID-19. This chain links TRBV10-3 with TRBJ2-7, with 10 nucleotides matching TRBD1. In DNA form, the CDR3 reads TGTGCCATCAGAGGGACAGGGGAGGGTTACGAGCAGTACTTC. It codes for CAIRGTGEGYEQYF.